This record covers a single T cell receptor (beta chain). These data belong to a study of CD8 T cells in Susac syndrome. Deletions cut 6 bases from V and 2 bases from J, with 4 bases between. Germline CDR1 is SEHNR and CDR2 is FQNEAQ (reference sequence). The CDR3 contains 11 residues. The authors reverse transcribed 0.5 to 1 ug RNA with random hexamers. It was immunoSEQ multiplex PCR that amplified TCR beta CDR3 across 54 Vbeta and 13 Jbeta. TCRdb re-called the immunoSEQ multiplex PCR reads with MiXCR, one entry per CDR3 protein. Of around 200,000 distinct CDR3 sequences in the sample, 85% to 95% were seen once.

The TCR comes from a human donor with multiple sclerosis. The specimen was CD4+ T cells from PBMCs. The chain joins TRBV7-9 to TRBJ1-1; D is ambiguous. DNA of the CDR3: TGTGCCAGCAGGGTAAACACTGAAGCTTTCTTT. It translates to CASRVNTEAFF. Full variable domain (remainder filled in from reference TRBV7-9 and TRBJ1-1): DTGVSQNPRHKITKRGQNVTFRCDPISEHNRLYWYRQTLGQGPEFLTYFQNEAQLEKSRLLSDRFSAERPKGSFSTLEIQRTEQGDSAMYLCASRVNTEAFFGQGTRLTVV.